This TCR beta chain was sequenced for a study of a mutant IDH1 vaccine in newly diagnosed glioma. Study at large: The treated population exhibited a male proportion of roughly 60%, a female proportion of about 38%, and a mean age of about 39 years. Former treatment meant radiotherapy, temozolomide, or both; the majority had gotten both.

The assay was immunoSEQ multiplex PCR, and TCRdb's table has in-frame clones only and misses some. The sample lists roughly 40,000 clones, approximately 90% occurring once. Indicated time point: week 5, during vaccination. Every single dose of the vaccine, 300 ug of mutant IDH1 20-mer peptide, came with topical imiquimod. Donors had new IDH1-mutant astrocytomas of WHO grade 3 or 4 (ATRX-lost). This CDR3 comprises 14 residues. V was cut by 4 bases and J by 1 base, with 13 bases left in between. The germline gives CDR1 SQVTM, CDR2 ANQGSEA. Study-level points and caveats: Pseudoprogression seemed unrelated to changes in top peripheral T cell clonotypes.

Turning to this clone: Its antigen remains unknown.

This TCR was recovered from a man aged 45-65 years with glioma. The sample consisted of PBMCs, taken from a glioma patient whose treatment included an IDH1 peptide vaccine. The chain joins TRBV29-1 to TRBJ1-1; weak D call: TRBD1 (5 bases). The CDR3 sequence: CSVVNRTPNTEAFF. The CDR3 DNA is TGCAGCGTTGTTAATCGGACACCGAACACTGAAGCTTTCTTT.